This T cell receptor (beta chain) appears in the sequencing data of a study of CD8+ T cells in alopecia areata. Across the whole study: Tofacitinib was given for 6 to 18 months, then stopped for 6 months.

This CDR3 contains 14 residues. V was shortened by 4 bases and J by 10 bases, with 16 bases between the two germline ends. CDR1 and CDR2 (germline): SNHLY, FYNNEI. TCR sequencing used cDNA made by reverse transcription of extracted RNA. The repertoire was sequenced with immunoSEQ multiplex PCR; TCRdb's copy has only in-frame clones and lacks some. The table has about 140,000 clones, 75% to 85% seen once. Broader study findings: Just one nonresponder means the tie between baseline CD8+ expansion and response stays uncertain. Unlike in mice, where it was clearer, TCR sharing across patients was less clear, possibly HLA-related.

Treatment: oral pan-JAK inhibitor, 5-10 mg twice daily. The investigators collected lesional scalp punch biopsies and peripheral blood from alopecia areata patients. In the case of this clone: Antigen: not known.

The rearrangement uses TRBV2 and TRBJ1-4; D gene ambiguous. The sample was CD8+ T cells sorted from blood, taken at week 4, from a patient treated with tofacitinib. The receptor comes from a human donor with alopecia areata. The chain's CDR3 is CASSALQPAGKLFF. The CDR3 nucleotides read TGTGCCAGCAGTGCCCTCCAACCTGCCGGAAAACTGTTTTTT.